This section outlines one T cell receptor (beta chain) sequence together with its context. TCRdb re-derived calls from the RT-PCR reads in MiXCR, one entry per CDR3 protein. The sample has about 680,000 distinct CDR3 sequences, approximately 15% seen once. Trimming shortened V by 6 bases and J by 4 bases, and 8 bases separated the two germline ends. Germline assignment: CDR1 SNHLY and CDR2 FYNNEI. This CDR3 has 12 amino acids. The V gene is TRBV2, the J gene TRBJ2-3; a weak D match, TRBD2 (6 bases). The TCR was taken from a female donor in good health, serving as a healthy control. What was sequenced was memory CD4+ T cells from blood. The CDR3 sequence is CASSRESDTQYF. Here the CDR3 DNA reads TGTGCCAGCAGCCGGGAGTCAGATACGCAGTATTTT.